This record looks at one T cell receptor (beta chain) sequence and its context. The target of this receptor is not known. No qualities accompany the bases; no much larger clone lies one base away. These data belong to a study of blood T cells in healthy people across ages (dated by TCRdb to 2013 to 2016). Describing the broader study: Template switching captured roughly one uniquely barcoded TCR beta cDNA molecule per two T cells in model experiments. The study analyzed two additional independent replicas of 1 million unique cDNA reads from the same blood draw for two donors, one aged 18 to 30 and one aged 80 or older. To track age-related changes in TCR beta repertoire diversity, the study relied on deep sequencing normalized with unique cDNA molecular identifiers. Four age groups were formed from the donors: young (average approximately 17 years), middle-aged (around 41), aged (around 62) and long-lived (around 82). Donors of different ages were randomly distributed across sequencing lanes to avoid experimental bias. Broad study findings and their caveats: As age increased, observed TCR beta diversity per million T cells dropped in a roughly linear way, and a significant reduction was already evident by age around 41. Compared with the aged group, more naive CD4+ T cells, fewer expanded clones and increased TCR diversity were shown by the long-lived group, suggesting age selection. Total diversity estimates from one million sequenced T cells were considered lower bounds and underestimates. Observed TCR beta diversity correlated strongly with the percentage of naive T cells measured by flow cytometry. Because the CMV infection status of the donors was unknown, age-related changes in expanded clonotypes may potentially have been confounded. Since profiling was done on bulk unsorted PBMCs, naive and antigen-experienced compartments could not be conclusively compared.

Receptor libraries were prepared by 5' RACE. Sequencing was performed on an Illumina HiSeq 2500. The second PCR ran for about 6 to 12 cycles and used a J-beta primer mix along with a sample-barcoded 5' primer. A unique molecular identifier was introduced onto each TCR beta cDNA molecule by a template-switch 5' adaptor carrying 12 random nucleotides. Each sample yielded at least 2.5 million CDR3-containing paired-end reads. All of the RNA was converted into first-strand cDNA using the Mint cDNA synthesis kit, with a TRBC-specific oligonucleotide serving as the primer. Following uracil-DNA glycosylase treatment, all cDNA underwent a first 18-cycle PCR with the universal primers M1SS and BC2_uni_R. As for the original processing: Normalization of each sample was performed by random selection of 1 million high-quality reads, each carrying a distinct molecular identifier. Reads sharing molecular identifiers were discarded rather than binned into consensus sequences. MiTCR, with a Q25 quality threshold and the strictest error-elimination algorithm, was used for CDR3 identification, clonotype clustering and error correction. A nonparametric unseen species model using Euler transformation provided a lower-bound estimate of total TCR beta diversity. TCRdb reprocessed the public reads (quality trimming at Q25 with fastp, clone calling with MiXCR) and kept in-frame beta chains. Identical CDR3 proteins give one entry, which carries the most common genes and DNA. The V and J calls come from TCRdb's annotation, not from the publication. The sample yields fewer than 950,000 distinct CDR3 sequences; about 53% were counted once. Approximately 40% of the sample rests with the top ten.

Donors were 39 systemically healthy Caucasian individuals from Russia aged roughly 6 to 95 years. Approximately 9.3 milliliters of peripheral blood were drawn from each donor into EDTA-treated Vacutainer tubes. PBMCs were isolated by Ficoll-Paque density-gradient centrifugation, with at least 6 million obtained per sample. Trizol reagent was used to extract total RNA from the PBMCs, yielding at least 6 micrograms per sample. For every donor, an aliquot of PBMCs went through flow cytometry to measure the percentages of naive CD45RAhigh/CD27high T cells. This sequence originates from a man of 80 years or more in good health. Sample: blood.

The CDR3 in this case is CSVKTGTGNQPQHF. The DNA is as follows: TGCAGCGTAAAAACCGGGACAGGGAATCAGCCCCAGCATTTT. The V and J segments used are TRBV29-1 and TRBJ1-5; the junction holds 9 bases that match TRBD1. From the cysteine up to the phenylalanine, the CDR3 has a length of 14 residues. The DNA shown is the 42-base CDR3, in frame from base 1. V is trimmed back by 6 bases and J by 4 bases, and the junction contains 7 bases that no gene match accounts for. Looking up the germline V gene yields CDR1 SQVTM and CDR2 ANQGSEA.